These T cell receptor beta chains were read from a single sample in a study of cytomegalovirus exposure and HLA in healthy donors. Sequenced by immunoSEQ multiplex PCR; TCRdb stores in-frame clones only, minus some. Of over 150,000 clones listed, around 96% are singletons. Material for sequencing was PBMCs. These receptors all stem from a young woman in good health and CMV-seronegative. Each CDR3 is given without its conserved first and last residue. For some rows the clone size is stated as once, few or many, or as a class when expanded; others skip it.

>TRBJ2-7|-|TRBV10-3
AISTGTGEGEQY
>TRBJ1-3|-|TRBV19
ASSILGNTIY
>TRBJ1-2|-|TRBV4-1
ASSQRQGVNYGYT
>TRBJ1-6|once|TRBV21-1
ASSSNGCGNSPLH
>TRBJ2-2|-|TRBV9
ASSGQPQGRFTGELF
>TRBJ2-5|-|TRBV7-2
ASSFAGGKQETQY
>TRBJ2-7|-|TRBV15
AVSGLGYEQY
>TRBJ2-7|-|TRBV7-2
ASRPAGTVPYEQY
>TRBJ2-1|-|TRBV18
ASSPLAYNEQF
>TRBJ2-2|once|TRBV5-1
ASSPGGQGITGELF
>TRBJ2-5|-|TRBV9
ASSVGSTLYQETQY
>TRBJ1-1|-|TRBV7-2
ASRRGVGNTEAF
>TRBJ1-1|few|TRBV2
ASRQYTEAF
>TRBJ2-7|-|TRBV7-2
ASWFGSGEGNEQY
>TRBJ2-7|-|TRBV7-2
ASSFARGSYEQY
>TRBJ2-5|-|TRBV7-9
ASSLELAGGTQY
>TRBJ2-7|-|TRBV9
ASSVVGAGQGGEQY
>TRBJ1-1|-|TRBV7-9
ASSERTGITEAF
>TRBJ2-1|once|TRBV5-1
ASSPNFGGSYNEQF
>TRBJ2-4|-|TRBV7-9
ASSPLQGAAKNIQY
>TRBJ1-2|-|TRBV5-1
ASSLGGDSWRYGYT
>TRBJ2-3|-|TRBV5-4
ASSPTPSGGGTDTQY
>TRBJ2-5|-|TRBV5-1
ASSLKGGGATETQY
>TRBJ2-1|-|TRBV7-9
ASSHLGLAGGNEQF
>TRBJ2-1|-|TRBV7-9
ASSSGTSEQF
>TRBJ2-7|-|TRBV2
ASRAVSGGEDEQY
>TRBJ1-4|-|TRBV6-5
ASSYSTGVRNEKLF
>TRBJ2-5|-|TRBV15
ATSRGADSGGTREAQY
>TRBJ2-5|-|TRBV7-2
ASSLGSSSGQETQY
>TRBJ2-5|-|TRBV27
ASSASLLSTGTRQETQY
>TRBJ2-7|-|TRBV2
ASSEAPSGASYEQY
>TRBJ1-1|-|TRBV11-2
ASSWLNTEAF
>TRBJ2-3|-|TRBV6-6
ASNRGVADTQY